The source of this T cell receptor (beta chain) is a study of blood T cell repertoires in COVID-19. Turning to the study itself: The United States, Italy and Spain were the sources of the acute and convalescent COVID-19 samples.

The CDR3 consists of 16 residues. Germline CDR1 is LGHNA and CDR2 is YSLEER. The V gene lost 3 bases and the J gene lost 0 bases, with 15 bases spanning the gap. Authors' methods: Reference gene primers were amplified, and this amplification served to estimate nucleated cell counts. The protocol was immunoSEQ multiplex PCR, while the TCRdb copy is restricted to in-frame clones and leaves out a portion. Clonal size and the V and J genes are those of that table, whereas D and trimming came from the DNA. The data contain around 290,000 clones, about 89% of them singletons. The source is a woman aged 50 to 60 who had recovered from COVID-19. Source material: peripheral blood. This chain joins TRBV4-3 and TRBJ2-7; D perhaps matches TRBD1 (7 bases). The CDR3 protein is CASSQGGPGGSYEQYF. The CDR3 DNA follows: TGCGCCAGCAGCCAGGGGGGTCCAGGGGGCTCCTACGAGCAGTACTTC.